This passage covers 12 T cell receptor beta chains from one sample sequenced in a study of blood T cell repertoires in COVID-19. Generated by immunoSEQ multiplex PCR, the TCRdb table keeps only in-frame clones and is missing some. Among some 130,000 clones listed, 65% to 90% were seen once. Sequencing was done on a sample of peripheral blood. The receptors here all came from a woman aged 55-70 years with active or convalescent COVID-19.

This clone was seen a handful of times. The rearrangement uses TRBV6-5 and TRBJ1-1; D is uncertain. Germline CDR1 is MNHEY and CDR2 is SVGAGI. The CDR3 loop spans 15 amino acids. The V and J ends lost 0 bases and 0 bases respectively, with 8 bases between them. The chain's CDR3 is CASSYSLAVNTEAFF. Written as DNA, the CDR3 is TGTGCCAGCAGTTACTCTCTAGCGGTGAACACTGAAGCTTTCTTT.

The V gene is TRBV6-5, the J gene TRBJ1-1; D is ambiguous. V was trimmed by 4 bases and J by 1 base, leaving 10 bases between them. The length of the CDR3 is 14 residues. Germline CDR1 reads MNHEY; CDR2 reads SVGAGI. The CDR3 sequence is CASSSRRGNTEAFF. DNA for the CDR3: TGTGCCAGCAGTTCCCGTCGGGGGAACACTGAAGCTTTCTTT.

The chain has TRBV27 and TRBJ2-3; 12 bases fit TRBD1. The CDR3 is 17 amino acids. The germline CDR1 and CDR2 sequences are MNHEY and SMNVEV (reference sequence). V dropped 2 bases and J dropped 3; count of bases not matched to a gene: 6. DNA for the CDR3: TGTGCCAGCAGTTTACTTTTGGGACAGGGGGCAACAGATACGCAGTATTTT. It yields the protein CASSLLLGQGATDTQYF.

Only one count was recorded for this clone. V and J are TRBV29-1 and TRBJ2-1; possible D gene TRBD1, 6 bases. Germline assignment: CDR1 SQVTM and CDR2 ANQGSEA. Trimming removed 7 bases from V and 0 bases from J, with 16 bases in between. This CDR3 has 15 residues. The CDR3 loop reads CSAYVNRVSYNEQFF. The CDR3 DNA reads TGCAGCGCATACGTGAACAGGGTCTCCTACAATGAGCAGTTCTTC.

This clone was detected only once. This chain joins TRBV3-1 (or the pseudogene TRBV3-2) and TRBJ1-6, with a possible D match to TRBD1 (6 bases). CDR1 LGHDT and CDR2 YNNKEL come from the germline V gene (reference sequence). The CDR3 totals 14 residues. The germline V and J ends were trimmed by 1 base and 9 bases, with 10 bases remaining between them. DNA of the CDR3: TGTGCCAGCAGCCAAGGGGGGGGCACTTCACCCCTCCACTTT. Translated: CASSQGGGTSPLHF.

The chain carries TRBV7-8 and TRBJ2-2, with D tentatively TRBD2 (5 bases). V lost 5 bases and J 1 base, leaving 17 bases between the germline ends. This CDR3 contains 17 residues. Germline V gene lookup returns CDR1 SGHVS and CDR2 FQNEAQ. The CDR3 DNA is TGTGCCAGCAGCAAGGAGAGGGTCGGCGTGAACACCGGGGAGCTGTTTTTT. It encodes CASSKERVGVNTGELFF.

The V gene is TRBV27, the J gene TRBJ2-1, with D tentatively TRBD1 (6 bases). CDR3 length: 15 residues. Trimming cost V 10 bases and J 4 bases, with 20 bases left between them. Germline loops: CDR1 MNHEY, CDR2 SMNVEV (reference sequence). CDR3 sequence reads: CATRRRDTGYNEQFF. In DNA form, the CDR3 reads TGTGCCACCCGACGGAGAGACACAGGGTACAATGAGCAGTTCTTC.

This chain connects TRBV19 to TRBJ2-7; D unresolved. Trimming pared 7 bases from V and 4 bases from J, leaving 20 bases between. Germline V gene data show CDR1 as LNHDA and CDR2 as SQIVND (reference sequence). This CDR3 has 15 amino acids. CDR3 coding DNA: TGTGCCAGTAACCTGACACGGATTAAACCTTACGAGCAGTACGTC. This translates into CASNLTRIKPYEQYV.

The rearrangement links TRBV29-1 to TRBJ1-1; D might be TRBD1 (5 bases). Germline CDR1 is SQVTM and CDR2 is ANQGSEA. The V end was cut by 5 bases, the J end by 1 base, with 14 bases between. This CDR3 contains 14 residues. CDR3 DNA: TGCAGCGTTCCCAGGGAACCCGGGAACACTGAAGCTTTCTTT. This gives the protein CSVPREPGNTEAFF.

V is TRBV2 and J is TRBJ2-1; TRBD2 agrees at 10 bases. The CDR3 is made up of 17 amino acids. V was clipped by 10 bases and J by 5 bases; unmatched bases: 17. In germline, CDR1 is SNHLY, CDR2 FYNNEI. DNA for the CDR3: TGTGCCATCTCCCTTAGCTCCCTAGCGGGGGCTAACAATGAGCAGTTCTTC. Protein product: CAISLSSLAGANNEQFF. Full variable domain (missing parts from reference TRBV2 and TRBJ2-1): EPEVTQTPSHQVTQMGQEVILRCVPISNHLYFYWYRQILGQKVEFLVSFYNNEISEKSEIFDDQFSVERPDGSNFTLKIRSTKLEDSAMYFCAISLSSLAGANNEQFFGPGTRLTVL.

The chain links TRBV28 to TRBJ2-3; no clear D. Between the trimmed V and J ends, which lost 4 bases and 2 bases, there was a span of 13 bases. The CDR3 sequence is 15 residues long. Germline CDR1 MDHEN, CDR2 SYDVKM. Written as DNA, the CDR3 is TGTGCCAGCAGTTCCCTAATGCGGTCCACAGATACGCAGTATTTT. It codes for CASSSLMRSTDTQYF.

The rearrangement links TRBV2 to TRBJ2-3; 10 bases match TRBD2. Germline V lookup: CDR1 SNHLY, CDR2 FYNNEI. After removal of 8 bases from V and 3 bases from J, the junction contained 8 bases not matched to a gene. The CDR3 spans 15 residues. The CDR3, as DNA: TGTGCCAGCTGCCAGGGACTAGCGCTTACAGATACGCAGTATTTT. Translating it yields CASCQGLALTDTQYF.